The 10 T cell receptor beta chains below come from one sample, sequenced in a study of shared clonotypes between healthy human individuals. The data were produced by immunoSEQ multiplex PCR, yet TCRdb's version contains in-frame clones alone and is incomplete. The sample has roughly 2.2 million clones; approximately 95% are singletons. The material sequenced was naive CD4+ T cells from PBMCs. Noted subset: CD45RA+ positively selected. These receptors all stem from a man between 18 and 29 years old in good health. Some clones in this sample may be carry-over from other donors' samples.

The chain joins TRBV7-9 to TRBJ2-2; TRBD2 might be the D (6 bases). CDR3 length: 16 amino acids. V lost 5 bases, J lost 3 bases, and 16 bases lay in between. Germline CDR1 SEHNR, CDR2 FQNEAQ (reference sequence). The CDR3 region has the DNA TGTGCCAGCAGCCCGAGGGCGGGATTGGACACCGGGGAGCTGTTTTTT. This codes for CASSPRAGLDTGELFF.

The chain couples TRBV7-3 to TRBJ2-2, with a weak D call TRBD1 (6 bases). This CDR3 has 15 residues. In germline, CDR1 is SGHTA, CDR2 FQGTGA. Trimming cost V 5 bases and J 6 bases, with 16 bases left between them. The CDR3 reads CASSTTAAGAGELFF. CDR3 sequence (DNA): TGTGCCAGCAGCACCACGGCGGCAGGGGCCGGGGAGCTGTTTTTT.

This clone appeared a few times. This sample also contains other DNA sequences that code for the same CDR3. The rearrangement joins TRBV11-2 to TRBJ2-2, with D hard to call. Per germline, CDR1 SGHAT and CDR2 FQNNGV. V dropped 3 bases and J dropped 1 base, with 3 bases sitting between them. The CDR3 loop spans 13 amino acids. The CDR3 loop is CASSFGNTGELFF. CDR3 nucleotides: TGTGCCAGCAGCTTTGGGAACACCGGGGAGCTGTTTTTT. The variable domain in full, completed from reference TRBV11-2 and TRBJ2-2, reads EAGVAQSPRYKIIEKRQSVAFWCNPISGHATLYWYQQILGQGPKLLIQFQNNGVVDDSQLPKDRFSAERLKGVDSTLKIQPAKLEDSAVYLCASSFGNTGELFFGEGSRLTVL.

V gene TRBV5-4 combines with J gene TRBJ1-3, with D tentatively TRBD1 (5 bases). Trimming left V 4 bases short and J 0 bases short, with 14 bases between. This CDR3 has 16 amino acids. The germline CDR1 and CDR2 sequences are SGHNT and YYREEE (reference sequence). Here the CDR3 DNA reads TGTGCCAGCAGCCCCTTGGGGGGGGGCTCTGGAAACACCATATATTTT. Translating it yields CASSPLGGGSGNTIYF.

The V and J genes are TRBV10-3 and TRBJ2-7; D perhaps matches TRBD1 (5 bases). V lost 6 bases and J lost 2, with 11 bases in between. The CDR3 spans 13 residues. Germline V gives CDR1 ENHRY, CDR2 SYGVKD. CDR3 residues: CAIRGQETYEQYF. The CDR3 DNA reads TGTGCCATCAGGGGGCAGGAGACCTACGAGCAGTACTTC.

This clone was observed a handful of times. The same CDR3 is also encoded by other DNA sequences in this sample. The CDR3 DNA sequence: TGTGCCAGTAGTATTGTACAGGGCTATGGCTACACCTTC. It yields the protein CASSIVQGYGYTF. This chain connects TRBV19 to TRBJ1-2; tentative D call: TRBD1 (6 bases). The CDR3 length is 13 residues. The germline V gene has CDR1 LNHDA and CDR2 SQIVND (reference sequence). Trimming left V 3 bases short and J 4 bases short, with 9 bases between.

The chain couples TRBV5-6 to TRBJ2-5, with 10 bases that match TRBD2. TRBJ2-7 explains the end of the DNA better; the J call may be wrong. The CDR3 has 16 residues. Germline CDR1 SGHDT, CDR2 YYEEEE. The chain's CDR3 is CASSPPGTSVSYEQYF. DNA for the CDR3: TGTGCCAGCAGTCCTCCGGGGACTAGCGTCTCCTACGAGCAGTACTTC.

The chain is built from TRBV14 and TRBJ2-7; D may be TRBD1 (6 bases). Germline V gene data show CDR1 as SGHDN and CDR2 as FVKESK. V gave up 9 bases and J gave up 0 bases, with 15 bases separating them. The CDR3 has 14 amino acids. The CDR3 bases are TGTGCCAGAGTCCTTACAGGGAGCTCCTACGAGCAGTACTTC. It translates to CARVLTGSSYEQYF.

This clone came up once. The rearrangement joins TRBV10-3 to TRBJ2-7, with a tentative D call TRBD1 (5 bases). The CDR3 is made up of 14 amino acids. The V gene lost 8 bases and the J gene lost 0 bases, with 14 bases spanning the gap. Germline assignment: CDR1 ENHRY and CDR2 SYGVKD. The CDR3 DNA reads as TGTGCCATCTTGAAAGGGGCCAGCTCCTACGAGCAGTACTTC. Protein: CAILKGASSYEQYF.

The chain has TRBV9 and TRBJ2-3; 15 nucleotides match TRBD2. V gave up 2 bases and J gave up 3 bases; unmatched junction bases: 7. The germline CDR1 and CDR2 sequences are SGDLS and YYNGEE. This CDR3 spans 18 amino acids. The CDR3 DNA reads TGTGCCAGCAGCGTCTCCTTGGGGACTAGCGGGAGGACAGATACGCAGTATTTT. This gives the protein CASSVSLGTSGRTDTQYF.